The 23 T cell receptor beta chains given below trace back to one sample, sequenced in a study of T cells after posttransplantation cyclophosphamide. Here immunoSEQ multiplex PCR was the method, and the copy in TCRdb shows in-frame clones only, minus some. The table records tens of thousands of clones, about three quarters of them present only once. Treatment was busulfan-fludarabine conditioning, a marrow graft, and cyclophosphamide on days +3 and +4. Specimen: CD4+ T cells sorted from blood, collected just over 1,900 days after a stem cell transplant with posttransplant cyclophosphamide. These receptors came from a female patient aged 40 to 55 who received an allogeneic stem cell transplant from a related donor, was CMV-positive, and had no GVHD. Some T cells may originate from the graft donor.

This clone occurred once. The rearrangement joins TRBV4-1 to TRBJ1-5; D is possibly TRBD1 (6 bases). V lost 0 bases and J lost 2, with 26 bases in between. CDR3 length: 21 amino acids. Germline V lookup: CDR1 MGHRA, CDR2 YSYEKL. CDR3 sequence reads: CASSQEGTSGERTEGNQPQHF. In nucleotides, the CDR3 is TGCGCCAGCAGCCAAGAGGGGACTAGCGGGGAACGGACAGAGGGCAATCAGCCCCAGCATTTT.

The V and J genes are TRBV7-2 and TRBJ1-5; unclear D gene. With 5 bases removed from V and 7 bases from J, the gap between germline ends came to 18 bases. Germline V lookup: CDR1 SGHTA, CDR2 FQGNSA. The CDR3 covers 15 residues. The CDR3 loop reads CASSHFRREEQPQHF. Here the CDR3 DNA reads TGTGCCAGCAGCCATTTCCGGAGGGAAGAGCAGCCCCAGCATTTT. Drawing the rest from reference TRBV7-2 and TRBJ1-5, the complete variable domain is GAGVSQSPSNKVTEKGKDVELRCDPISGHTALYWYRQSLGQGLEFLIYFQGNSAPDKSGLPSDRFSAERTGGSVSTLTIQRTQQEDSAVYLCASSHFRREEQPQHFGDGTRLSIL.

In this sample, this clone turned up once. The chain employs TRBV29-1 and TRBJ1-1, with 8 positions matching TRBD1. This CDR3 region has 14 residues. V lost 3 bases to trimming and J lost 3 bases; unmatched junction nucleotides: 6. Germline V lookup: CDR1 SQVTM, CDR2 ANQGSEA. CDR3 nucleotides: TGCAGCGTTGATCCGCGGGACAGGTACACTGAAGCTTTCTTT. Protein: CSVDPRDRYTEAFF.

The V gene is TRBV6-5, the J gene TRBJ1-1; D is ambiguous. The CDR3 is made up of 13 amino acids. Germline CDR1 reads MNHEY; CDR2 reads SVGAGI. V shed 3 bases and J shed 5 bases, with 10 bases lying between them. The CDR3 DNA reads TGTGCCAGCAGTTATGAGGAGGGTACTGAAGCTTTCTTT. This sequence encodes CASSYEEGTEAFF.

The chain combines TRBV4-2 with TRBJ2-5; 8 nucleotides agree with TRBD2. Unmatched junction bases numbered 10, after V lost 3 bases and J lost 1 base. Germline loops: CDR1 LGHNA, CDR2 YNFKEQ. The CDR3 extends over 17 amino acids. The CDR3 DNA is TGTGCCAGCAGCCAGGGGAGGGGCGGGGGGATCCAAGAGACCCAGTACTTC. The encoded protein is CASSQGRGGGIQETQYF.

This clone was seen just once. The rearrangement uses TRBV9 and TRBJ2-3; 7 nucleotides line up with TRBD1. CDR3 length: 16 residues. The V gene's germline CDR1 is SGDLS and CDR2 YYNGEE. V lost 3 bases and J lost 3; bases outside the gene matches: 10. CDR3 nucleotides: TGTGCCAGCAGCGGCACAGGGGATAGATTGACAGATACGCAGTATTTT. Amino acids: CASSGTGDRLTDTQYF.

This clone was counted between two and nine times. J is TRBJ2-1 and V is TRBV5-1; the match to TRBD2 covers 12 bases. The CDR3 covers 15 residues. V trimming: 6 bases; J trimming: 7 bases; junction bases outside the gene matches: 8. The germline CDR1 and CDR2 sequences are SGHRS and YFSETQ. For the CDR3, the DNA is TGCGCCAGCAAGTTGACTAGCGGGGGAGGAAATGAGCAGTTCTTC. Translation gives CASKLTSGGGNEQFF. Complete variable domain (other parts from reference TRBV5-1 and TRBJ2-1): KAGVTQTPRYLIKTRGQQVTLSCSPISGHRSVSWYQQTPGQGLQFLFEYFSETQRNKGNFPGRFSGRQFSNSRSEMNVSTLELGDSALYLCASKLTSGGGNEQFFGPGTRLTVL.

The rearrangement uses TRBV7-2 and TRBJ2-2; 8 nucleotides align to TRBD1. The J segment lost 6 bases and the V segment lost 5 bases, leaving 11 bases of the junction unmatched. CDR3 length: 16 amino acids. The germline CDR1 and CDR2 sequences are SGHTA and FQGNSA. In DNA form, the CDR3 reads TGTGCCAGCAGCCGTCTCAGGACAGGGACTGCCGGGGAGCTGTTTTTT. Translated: CASSRLRTGTAGELFF. Full variable domain (remainder filled in from reference TRBV7-2 and TRBJ2-2): GAGVSQSPSNKVTEKGKDVELRCDPISGHTALYWYRQSLGQGLEFLIYFQGNSAPDKSGLPSDRFSAERTGGSVSTLTIQRTQQEDSAVYLCASSRLRTGTAGELFFGEGSRLTVL.

This chain connects TRBV29-1 to TRBJ2-1; tentatively, D is TRBD2 (5 bases). V gave up 8 bases and J gave up 1 base, with 21 bases separating them. Per germline, CDR1 SQVTM and CDR2 ANQGSEA. The CDR3 contains 16 residues. CDR3 amino acids: CSSRRGNTLSYNEQFF. CDR3 nucleotides: TGCAGCTCGAGGAGAGGGAATACGTTATCCTACAATGAGCAGTTCTTC.

This clone has just a few counts. This sequence joins TRBV27 and TRBJ2-2; 8 bases match TRBD1. V lost 8 bases and J lost 5; bases outside the gene matches: 1. The CDR3 loop spans 12 amino acids. Germline assignment: CDR1 MNHEY and CDR2 SMNVEV (reference sequence). CDR3 residues: CASRQGTGELFF. For the CDR3, the DNA is TGTGCCAGCCGACAGGGGACCGGGGAGCTGTTTTTT.

The chain has TRBV6-6 and TRBJ1-6, with TRBD1 as a possible D gene (5 bases). Trimming took 10 bases from V and 0 from J, leaving 13 bases between them. CDR1 and CDR2 (germline): MNHNY, SVGAGI (reference sequence). The CDR3 contains 15 residues. The DNA of the CDR3 is TGTGCCATCCGGGAGGGGCGCTCCTATAATTCACCCCTCCACTTT. It codes for CAIREGRSYNSPLHF.

This clone was seen a handful of times. V usage is TRBV7-2 and J usage is TRBJ1-6; 9 nucleotides match TRBD1. There are 15 residues in the CDR3. CDR1 is SGHTA and CDR2 is FQGNSA in the germline V gene. The V and J ends lost 4 bases and 5 bases, in that order; junction bases with no gene match: 3. The CDR3 is CASSWNRGHNSPLHF. CDR3 nucleotides: TGTGCCAGCAGCTGGAACAGGGGGCATAATTCACCCCTCCACTTT.

V is TRBV9 and J is TRBJ2-5, with 8 bases fitting TRBD2. CDR3 length equals 14 residues. From germline, CDR1 is SGDLS and CDR2 YYNGEE. The junction had 6 bases not matched to a gene; V was cut back by 4 bases and J by 4 bases. CDR3 residues: CASSFRGGRETQYF. The CDR3 region has the DNA TGTGCCAGCAGCTTCCGGGGGGGTCGAGAGACCCAGTACTTC.

The rearrangement links TRBV27 to TRBJ1-2; perhaps TRBD1 as D (5 bases). V was trimmed by 0 bases and J by 4 bases, leaving 12 bases between them. Germline-derived CDR1 and CDR2 are MNHEY and SMNVEV (reference sequence). The CDR3 is 15 amino acids. CDR3 sequence reads: CASSLSSAGRYGYTF. CDR3 bases: TGTGCCAGCAGTTTATCGAGCGCGGGACGCTATGGCTACACCTTC.

V and J are TRBV27 and TRBJ2-7; a possible D gene is TRBD2 (6 bases). Trimming cost V 5 bases and J 0 bases, with 8 bases left between them. This CDR3 region has 13 residues. Germline lookup yields CDR1 MNHEY and CDR2 SMNVEV (reference sequence). Written as DNA, the CDR3 is TGTGCCAGCAGTCTGCGGGACTCCTACGAGCAGTACTTC. Residues: CASSLRDSYEQYF.

The rearrangement joins TRBV15 to TRBJ1-1; D remains unclear. Germline-derived CDR1 and CDR2 are LNHNV and YYDKDF (reference sequence). V dropped 11 bases and J dropped 5 bases, with 15 bases sitting between them. The CDR3 contains 12 residues. Written as DNA, the CDR3 is TGTGCCGCCCGGGAAGGGATTACTGAAGCTTTCTTT. Protein: CAAREGITEAFF.

This clone was recorded only once. The chain is built from TRBV11-2 and TRBJ2-4; tentatively, D is TRBD1 (5 bases). Per the germline V gene, CDR1 is SGHAT and CDR2 is FQNNGV. The CDR3 runs to 12 residues. Trimming took 8 bases from V and 6 from J, leaving 11 bases between them. The CDR3 here is CASGNRRNIQYF. The CDR3 nucleotides read TGTGCCAGCGGGAACAGGCGAAACATTCAGTACTTC.

This rearrangement joins TRBV19 to TRBJ1-2; perhaps TRBD1 as D (5 bases). V dropped 9 bases and J dropped 1 base, with 18 bases sitting between them. The CDR3 spans 15 residues. Per germline, CDR1 LNHDA and CDR2 SQIVND (reference sequence). The CDR3 DNA is TGTGCCAGCAGGTCGGGGAGGGGTATTAACTATGGCTACACCTTC. It specifies CASRSGRGINYGYTF.

V usage is TRBV5-4 and J usage is TRBJ2-3, with 8 bases that match TRBD2. V dropped 5 bases and J dropped 4; count of bases not matched to a gene: 9. Germline-derived CDR1 and CDR2 are SGHNT and YYREEE (reference sequence). The CDR3 sequence is 15 residues long. CDR3 DNA: TGTGCCAGCAGGTCTACTCGCGGGGGGTCAGATACGCAGTATTTT. It specifies CASRSTRGGSDTQYF.

The V call is TRBV7-9, the J call TRBJ1-6; 7 positions match TRBD1. J gave up 3 bases and V 6 bases, and 14 bases lay outside the gene matches. Germline V CDR1 and CDR2: SEHNR, FQNEAQ (reference sequence). There are 18 residues in the CDR3. The CDR3 spells CASSAKTGQSHYNSPLHF. The CDR3 DNA follows: TGTGCCAGCAGTGCGAAGACAGGGCAATCTCACTATAATTCACCCCTCCACTTT.

V usage is TRBV9 and J usage is TRBJ2-2; D is possibly TRBD1 (6 bases). The CDR3 runs 14 residues. Deletions cut 4 bases from V and 5 bases from J, with 12 bases between. Per germline, CDR1 SGDLS and CDR2 YYNGEE. For the CDR3, the DNA is TGTGCCAGCAGCCAGGGGTTGAGGACCGGGGAGCTGTTTTTT. This encodes CASSQGLRTGELFF. Using reference TRBV9 and TRBJ2-2 for the parts outside the CDR3, the full variable domain is DSGVTQTPKHLITATGQRVTLRCSPRSGDLSVYWYQQSLDQGLQFLIQYYNGEERAKGNILERFSAQQFPDLHSELNLSSLELGDSALYFCASSQGLRTGELFFGEGSRLTVL.

The V and J genes are TRBV2 and TRBJ1-4; 8 bases align to TRBD1. V lost 8 bases and J lost 4; bases outside the gene matches: 12. This CDR3 contains 16 residues. Per the germline V gene, CDR1 is SNHLY and CDR2 is FYNNEI. DNA of the CDR3: TGTGCCAGCCAACAAACCGGGACAGGCTTTAATGAAAAACTGTTTTTT. This sequence encodes CASQQTGTGFNEKLFF.

In this sample, this clone turned up once. The rearrangement uses TRBV21-1 and TRBJ2-7; TRBD2 was called by the table and not checked on the DNA. TRBV21-1 is designated a pseudogene. The CDR3 covers 12 residues. This chain's CDR3 is CASSSRAYEQYF. The CDR3 bases are TGTGCCAGCAGCTCCCGGGCCTACGAGCAGTACTTC.